The TCR beta chain described here comes from a study of response to subunit inactivated influenza vaccine. J gave up 3 bases and V 4 bases, and 7 bases lay outside the gene matches. The germline V gene encodes CDR1 LGHNA and CDR2 YNFKEQ. This CDR3 has 16 amino acids. Each CDR3 protein is one row after TCRdb ran MiXCR on the RT-PCR reads. The table shows 590,000 or so distinct CDR3 sequences, with 13% to 15% occurring only once. Here the sequenced sample was PBMCs from blood, taken about 14 days before vaccination. This chain uses TRBV4-2 with TRBJ2-2; 8 bases match TRBD1. The TCR sequence derives from a man aged 45 to 65 who received an inactivated influenza vaccine. The DNA of the CDR3 is TGTGCCAGCAGCCCTTGGACAGGGATCGACACCGGGGAGCTGTTTTTT. Amino acid sequence: CASSPWTGIDTGELFF.